This T cell receptor (beta chain) was identified in a study of post-analysis software for immune sequencing data. Study information: The study covered relapsing-remitting, secondary progressive and progressive-relapsing courses of multiple sclerosis.

General study results and limits: With TRBV5-6, TRBV5-1 and TRBV20-1 included, about five TRBV segments were more frequent in patients than in controls. Patients with multiple sclerosis recorded significantly lower normalized Chao1 diversity than controls, the study found.

Per the germline V gene, CDR1 is SSHAT and CDR2 is FNYEAQ (reference sequence). The CDR3 sequence is 16 residues long. With 1 base removed from V and 2 bases from J, the gap between germline ends came to 12 bases. The TCR beta cDNA libraries carried unique molecular identifiers. TCRdb re-analysed the PCR reads in MiXCR, keeping a single row per CDR3 protein. The table shows roughly 650,000 distinct CDR3 sequences, with around 60% occurring only once. To note about this clonotype: The antigen is unknown.

The source of this sequence is a girl aged 2 to 9 with multiple sclerosis. The chain recombines TRBV7-7 with TRBJ2-1, with D tentatively TRBD1 or TRBD2 (5 bases each). Sequenced: blood. DNA of the CDR3: TGTGCCAGCAGCTTAGATCAGGGAGTACCCTACAATGAGCAGTTCTTC. This sequence encodes CASSLDQGVPYNEQFF.